These 16 T cell receptor beta chains share one sample of origin, sequenced in a study of blood T cells in healthy people across ages. Combining a sample-barcoded 5' primer with a J-beta primer mix, a second PCR ran for 7 to 11 cycles. Each CDR3 protein is one row after TCRdb ran MiXCR on the 5' RACE reads. The data contain hundreds of thousands of distinct CDR3 sequences, about 62% of them singletons. Specimen: blood. The receptor source for this set is a man aged 25 to 40 in good health.

The table lists this clonotype with a few counts. V usage is TRBV6-5 and J usage is TRBJ2-5; 11 positions agree with TRBD2. The CDR3 spans 15 residues. Germline values: CDR1 MNHEY, CDR2 SVGAGI. Losses at the gene ends were 4 bases for V and 1 base for J; bases not matched to a gene: 2. The CDR3, as DNA: TGTGCCAGCAGTTTTGGACTAGCGGGCCAAGAGACCCAGTACTTC. Translated: CASSFGLAGQETQYF.

The chain recombines TRBV10-3 with TRBJ2-1, with unresolved D. This CDR3 is built from 16 residues. Deletions cut 9 bases from V and 4 bases from J, with 22 bases between. The germline V gene has CDR1 ENHRY and CDR2 SYGVKD. DNA of the CDR3: TGTGCCATTCAACTAATGTGGGATTCGAGTTACAATGAGCAGTTCTTC. This encodes CAIQLMWDSSYNEQFF.

This clonotype was observed a handful of times. The chain combines TRBV28 with TRBJ2-1; TRBD2 might be the D (6 bases). Trimming pared 5 bases from V and 4 bases from J, leaving 30 bases between. Germline loops: CDR1 MDHEN, CDR2 SYDVKM. The CDR3 is made up of 20 amino acids. The CDR3 region has the DNA TGTGCCAGCAGTGCTCGCATAGCGGAGATACCCGGGGCCCGATACAATGAGCAGTTCTTC. This codes for CASSARIAEIPGARYNEQFF.

This clonotype has just a few counts. The chain has TRBV24-1 and TRBJ2-1; 9 bases fit TRBD2. Losses at the gene ends were 1 base for V and 6 bases for J; bases not matched to a gene: 9. CDR3 length: 17 residues. Germline CDR1 KGHDR, CDR2 SFDVKD. The CDR3 DNA reads as TGTGCCACCAGTGATTTCTCAGCTAGCGGGATGTCCAATGAGCAGTTCTTC. This translates into CATSDFSASGMSNEQFF.

This clonotype was picked up one time. The V gene is TRBV10-3, the J gene TRBJ1-1, with D uncertain. This CDR3 has 14 residues. Germline values: CDR1 ENHRY, CDR2 SYGVKD. The V gene lost 3 bases and the J gene lost 4 bases, with 12 bases spanning the gap. CDR3 loop: CAISESGPSTEAFF. The CDR3 DNA follows: TGTGCCATCAGTGAAAGTGGACCGAGCACTGAAGCTTTCTTT.

V gene TRBV20-1 combines with J gene TRBJ2-4; a possible D gene is TRBD2 (5 bases). The J call may be wrong; the DNA end is better matched by TRBJ2-7. The CDR3 totals 14 residues. Germline CDR1 is DFQATT and CDR2 is SNEGSKA (reference sequence). The CDR3 spells CSARVPREGREQYF. The CDR3 region has the DNA TGCAGTGCTAGAGTCCCGCGAGAGGGCCGCGAGCAGTACTTC.

This clonotype was counted a few times. The chain employs TRBV20-1 and TRBJ2-7; D gene ambiguous. This CDR3 region has 13 residues. CDR1 is DFQATT, CDR2 SNEGSKA, per germline (reference sequence). V shed 4 bases and J shed 3 bases, with 13 bases lying between them. CDR3 DNA: TGCAGTGCTATTACATACGTCAACTACGAGCAGTACTTC. The encoded protein is CSAITYVNYEQYF.

This clonotype was counted a few times. The chain uses TRBV12-3 or TRBV12-4 and TRBJ2-7, with D possibly called TRBD1 or TRBD2 (5 bases each). Trimming stripped 3 bases from V and 4 bases from J, with 16 bases between. The CDR3 is 15 amino acids. The CDR3 nucleotides read TGTGCCAGCAGTTTTGGGGGATCCTGGGGGTACGAGCAGTACTTC. Its translation is CASSFGGSWGYEQYF.

A note on this clonotype: One end of the junction is discordant with germline, which a read error may explain. In nucleotides, the CDR3 is TGCAGCGTTGAAGATTCCCGTTGCGGAGCCCAAGAGATCCAGTACTTC. Protein sequence: CSVEDSRCGAQEIQYF. This chain links TRBV29-1 with TRBJ2-5, with D unclear. This CDR3 is 16 amino acids long. CDR1 SQVTM and CDR2 ANQGSEA come from the germline V gene.

For this clonotype: A much larger clone is a single base away; this may be a read error. J is TRBJ2-3 and V is TRBV6-5; D gene ambiguous. The germline V gene encodes CDR1 MNHEY and CDR2 SVGAGI. The CDR3 loop spans 14 amino acids. V was cut by 5 bases and J by 0 bases, with 9 bases left in between. The CDR3 protein is CASSDGPSTDTQYF. DNA for the CDR3: TGTGCCAGCAGTGACGGGCCTAGCACAGATACGCAGTATTTT.

The rearrangement uses TRBV6-6 and TRBJ2-3; D unresolved. The germline CDR1 and CDR2 sequences are MNHNY and SVGAGI (reference sequence). This CDR3 spans 12 amino acids. Trimming pared 6 bases from V and 6 bases from J, leaving 10 bases between. The CDR3 DNA is TGTGCCAGCAGCCAGGTTTTGGATACGCAGTATTTT. It encodes CASSQVLDTQYF.

This clonotype was picked up a small number of times. The chain uses TRBV20-1 and TRBJ1-1, with a possible D match to TRBD1 (5 bases). CDR1 and CDR2 (germline): DFQATT, SNEGSKA (reference sequence). Trimming removed 5 bases from V and 1 base from J, with 11 bases in between. This CDR3 has 13 residues. CDR3 loop: CSAPPGGNTEAFF. The CDR3 DNA is TGCAGTGCTCCCCCCGGGGGGAACACTGAAGCTTTCTTT.

The rearrangement uses TRBV24-1 and TRBJ2-3; possible D gene TRBD2, 6 bases. This CDR3 has 15 amino acids. Germline-derived CDR1 and CDR2 are KGHDR and SFDVKD. Trimming cost V 3 bases and J 4 bases, with 13 bases left between them. The CDR3: CATSDPGTSADTQYF. The CDR3, as DNA: TGTGCCACCAGTGATCCCGGGACTTCAGCAGATACGCAGTATTTT.

The CDR3 reads CSARPETEAFF. CDR3 in DNA: TGCAGTGCTAGACCTGAGACTGAAGCTTTCTTT. The chain has TRBV20-1 and TRBJ1-1; D is unclear. The V gene lost 2 bases and the J gene lost 5 bases, with 6 bases spanning the gap. This CDR3 contains 11 residues. CDR1 and CDR2 (germline): DFQATT, SNEGSKA (reference sequence).

This chain uses TRBV6-5 with TRBJ2-1; D is unclear. Trimming took 1 base from V and 7 from J, leaving 14 bases between them. The germline V gene has CDR1 MNHEY and CDR2 SVGAGI. CDR3 length equals 15 residues. The DNA for the CDR3 is TGTGCCAGCAGTTACTTGGGCAGACCGCTGAATGAGCAGTTCTTC. It codes for CASSYLGRPLNEQFF.

The chain links TRBV20-1 to TRBJ2-3, with no clear D. The germline gives CDR1 DFQATT, CDR2 SNEGSKA (reference sequence). CDR3 length: 13 residues. V was trimmed by 8 bases and J by 2 bases, leaving 14 bases between them. The CDR3 DNA follows: TGCAGTACTCCTACCACCTACACAGATACGCAGTATTTT. It specifies CSTPTTYTDTQYF.